This is a list of T cell receptor beta chains from one sample in a study of regulatory T cells in long-lasting Graves disease. TCRdb itself ran the multiplex PCR reads through MiXCR, one entry per CDR3 protein. The sample consists of about 460,000 distinct CDR3 sequences, approximately 15% of them appearing once. These same records also appear under a second study, on T cells in Graves' hyperthyroidism and ophthalmopathy.

This specimen consisted of peripheral blood mononuclear cells (PBMCs), obtained at new diagnosis, from a patient treated with antithyroid drugs. Source of these receptors: a woman aged 45-60 years with Graves disease. Each CDR3 is given with its conserved first and last residue. Each record gives: J gene, V gene, clone size, D gene, CDR3 length, CDR3 protein, CDR3 DNA. D genes are given only for firm matches. Not all rows give a size; the values are once, few, many and, for expanded clones, a class.

j_gene: TRBJ2-2; v_gene: TRBV19; abundance: few; d_gene: TRBD2; len: 16; CDR3aa: CASSIRGSGRTGELFF; CDR3nt: TGTGCCAGTAGTATAAGGGGTAGCGGGAGAACCGGGGAGCTGTTTTTT
j_gene: TRBJ1-5; v_gene: TRBV5-1; abundance: few; d_gene: .; len: 15; CDR3aa: CASSLGQDTNQPQHF; CDR3nt: TGCGCCAGCAGCTTGGGTCAGGACACTAATCAGCCCCAGCATTTT
j_gene: TRBJ1-5; v_gene: TRBV28; abundance: many; d_gene: .; len: 14; CDR3aa: CASSLAGALKPQHF; CDR3nt: TGTGCCAGCAGTTTGGCTGGGGCCCTAAAGCCCCAGCATTTT
j_gene: TRBJ2-7; v_gene: TRBV30; abundance: many; d_gene: TRBD1; len: 17; CDR3aa: CAWSTYSGTGGSYEQYF; CDR3nt: TGTGCCTGGAGTACCTACTCCGGGACAGGGGGGTCCTACGAGCAGTACTTC
j_gene: TRBJ1-1; v_gene: TRBV19; abundance: .; d_gene: TRBD1; len: 14; CDR3aa: CASRNQGAGTEAFF; CDR3nt: TGTGCCAGTAGGAACCAGGGGGCGGGCACTGAAGCTTTCTTT
j_gene: TRBJ2-1; v_gene: TRBV19; abundance: few; d_gene: .; len: 16; CDR3aa: CASSIMARTPIIEQFF; CDR3nt: TGTGCCAGTAGTATAATGGCTCGGACCCCCATTATAGAGCAGTTCTTC
j_gene: TRBJ2-1; v_gene: TRBV5-1; abundance: .; d_gene: .; len: 16; CDR3aa: CASSQALAFRSNEQFF; CDR3nt: TGCGCCAGCAGCCAGGCGTTAGCGTTCAGGAGCAATGAGCAGTTCTTC
j_gene: TRBJ2-5; v_gene: TRBV7-2; abundance: many; d_gene: TRBD1; len: 14; CDR3aa: CASSIRDAGGTQYF; CDR3nt: TGTGCCAGCAGCATCCGGGACGCAGGGGGGACCCAGTACTTC
j_gene: TRBJ2-6; v_gene: TRBV12-3/TRBV12-4; abundance: many; d_gene: .; len: 17; CDR3aa: CASSLKSQSSGANVLTF; CDR3nt: TGTGCCAGCAGTTTAAAGTCGCAGAGCTCTGGGGCCAACGTCCTGACTTTC
j_gene: TRBJ2-1; v_gene: TRBV7-8; abundance: many; d_gene: .; len: 16; CDR3aa: CASSLGFAGGHNEQFF; CDR3nt: TGTGCCAGCAGCTTAGGCTTTGCGGGTGGCCACAATGAGCAGTTCTTC
j_gene: TRBJ2-3; v_gene: TRBV18; abundance: few; d_gene: TRBD1; len: 16; CDR3aa: CASSPTGGDGTDTQYF; CDR3nt: TGTGCCAGCTCACCGACAGGGGGGGACGGCACAGATACGCAGTATTTT
j_gene: TRBJ2-7; v_gene: TRBV2; abundance: many; d_gene: TRBD2; len: 16; CDR3aa: CASSTGTSGRSYEQYF; CDR3nt: TGTGCCAGCAGCACCGGGACTAGCGGGCGCTCCTACGAGCAGTACTTC
j_gene: TRBJ1-4; v_gene: TRBV5-1; abundance: few; d_gene: .; len: 14; CDR3aa: CASSSGRANEKLFF; CDR3nt: TGCGCCAGCAGCTCAGGGCGGGCTAATGAAAAACTGTTTTTT
j_gene: TRBJ1-6; v_gene: TRBV28; abundance: few; d_gene: .; len: 17; CDR3aa: CASSLRDPYSYNSPLHF; CDR3nt: TGTGCCAGCAGCTTACGGGACCCATATAGCTATAATTCACCCCTCCACTTT
j_gene: TRBJ2-5; v_gene: TRBV11-2; abundance: many; d_gene: .; len: 14; CDR3aa: CASSFEVGEETQYF; CDR3nt: TGTGCCAGCAGCTTTGAGGTTGGGGAAGAGACCCAGTACTTC
j_gene: TRBJ2-7; v_gene: TRBV6-7; abundance: many; d_gene: .; len: 18; CDR3aa: CASRLQAFGEPFHLEQYF; CDR3nt: TGTGCCAGCAGACTACAGGCGTTCGGCGAACCGTTTCATCTCGAGCAGTACTTC
j_gene: TRBJ2-7; v_gene: TRBV4-1; abundance: few; d_gene: TRBD1; len: 14; CDR3aa: CASSVQGKAFGQYF; CDR3nt: TGCGCCAGCAGCGTACAGGGGAAAGCTTTCGGGCAGTACTTC
j_gene: TRBJ2-7; v_gene: TRBV28; abundance: .; d_gene: TRBD1; len: 16; CDR3aa: CASSPPGGTGLIKQYF; CDR3nt: TGTGCCAGCAGTCCCCCTGGGGGGACAGGGTTAATCAAGCAGTACTTC
j_gene: TRBJ2-1; v_gene: TRBV27; abundance: many; d_gene: .; len: 13; CDR3aa: CASSLSPYNEQFF; CDR3nt: TGTGCCAGCAGTCTCTCCCCCTACAATGAGCAGTTCTTC
j_gene: TRBJ1-5; v_gene: TRBV6-2/TRBV6-3; abundance: .; d_gene: .; len: 14; CDR3aa: CASSVSGGNQPQHF; CDR3nt: TGTGCCAGCTCGGTAAGTGGAGGCAATCAGCCCCAGCATTTT
j_gene: TRBJ2-5; v_gene: TRBV20-1; abundance: many; d_gene: TRBD2; len: 14; CDR3aa: CSARGLAGKETQYF; CDR3nt: TGCAGTGCTAGAGGTCTAGCGGGAAAAGAGACCCAGTACTTC
j_gene: TRBJ1-2; v_gene: TRBV7-8; abundance: many; d_gene: TRBD1; len: 14; CDR3aa: CASSLRTGDYGYTF; CDR3nt: TGTGCCAGCAGTTTGCGGACAGGCGACTATGGCTACACCTTC
j_gene: TRBJ2-5; v_gene: TRBV18; abundance: many; d_gene: TRBD1; len: 15; CDR3aa: CASSPGTVAQETQYF; CDR3nt: TGTGCCAGCTCACCAGGGACAGTGGCCCAAGAGACCCAGTACTTC
j_gene: TRBJ1-1; v_gene: TRBV28; abundance: .; d_gene: .; len: 12; CDR3aa: CASSSGETEAFF; CDR3nt: TGTGCCAGCAGTTCAGGGGAAACTGAAGCTTTCTTT
j_gene: TRBJ2-1; v_gene: TRBV7-3; abundance: .; d_gene: TRBD2; len: 15; CDR3aa: CASSAGTTTYNEQFF; CDR3nt: TGTGCCAGCAGCGCCGGGACTACAACTTACAATGAGCAGTTCTTC
j_gene: TRBJ2-1; v_gene: TRBV7-9; abundance: .; d_gene: .; len: 14; CDR3aa: CASSSGVAAGEQFF; CDR3nt: TGTGCCAGCAGCTCGGGCGTCGCGGCTGGAGAGCAGTTCTTC
j_gene: TRBJ2-1; v_gene: TRBV24-1; abundance: many; d_gene: .; len: 16; CDR3aa: CATSEAAPSSYNEQFF; CDR3nt: TGTGCCACCAGTGAGGCAGCACCGAGCTCCTACAATGAGCAGTTCTTC
j_gene: TRBJ2-2; v_gene: TRBV3-1; abundance: many; d_gene: .; len: 16; CDR3aa: CASSQESTTNTGELFF; CDR3nt: TGTGCCAGCAGCCAAGAAAGTACTACGAACACCGGGGAGCTGTTTTTT
j_gene: TRBJ2-1; v_gene: TRBV11-2; abundance: .; d_gene: TRBD2; len: 17; CDR3aa: CASSQSRGSGSYNEQFF; CDR3nt: TGTGCCAGCAGCCAGAGCCGCGGGAGTGGCTCCTACAATGAGCAGTTCTTC
j_gene: TRBJ1-3; v_gene: TRBV24-1; abundance: .; d_gene: .; len: 17; CDR3aa: CATSDFWVGSPGNTIYF; CDR3nt: TGTGCCACCAGTGATTTTTGGGTAGGGAGCCCTGGAAACACCATATATTTT
j_gene: TRBJ1-2; v_gene: TRBV29-1; abundance: few; d_gene: .; len: 12; CDR3aa: CSVDGPSYGYTF; CDR3nt: TGCAGCGTTGATGGGCCGAGCTATGGCTACACCTTC
j_gene: TRBJ1-5; v_gene: TRBV12-3/TRBV12-4; abundance: many; d_gene: .; len: 14; CDR3aa: CASSLNLSGQPQHF; CDR3nt: TGTGCCAGCAGTTTAAATCTATCGGGTCAGCCCCAGCATTTT
j_gene: TRBJ2-5; v_gene: TRBV5-1; abundance: many; d_gene: .; len: 14; CDR3aa: CASSLQGPPGTQYF; CDR3nt: TGCGCCAGCAGCTTACAAGGACCGCCTGGGACCCAGTACTTC
j_gene: TRBJ2-1; v_gene: TRBV18; abundance: few; d_gene: .; len: 14; CDR3aa: CASSAGTRSNEQFF; CDR3nt: TGTGCCAGCTCAGCCGGGACTCGGAGCAATGAGCAGTTCTTC
j_gene: TRBJ2-2; v_gene: TRBV4-2; abundance: many; d_gene: .; len: 15; CDR3aa: CASSQDPRPTGELFF; CDR3nt: TGTGCCAGCAGCCAAGATCCCAGGCCCACCGGGGAGCTGTTTTTT
j_gene: TRBJ1-4; v_gene: TRBV11-1; abundance: many; d_gene: .; len: 14; CDR3aa: CASSSPRRTGKLFF; CDR3nt: TGTGCCAGCAGCTCTCCCAGGAGGACGGGAAAACTGTTTTTT
j_gene: TRBJ1-5; v_gene: TRBV28; abundance: .; d_gene: TRBD1; len: 14; CDR3aa: CASIRNRGNQPQHF; CDR3nt: TGTGCCAGCATCCGCAACAGGGGGAACCAGCCCCAGCATTTT
j_gene: TRBJ1-2; v_gene: TRBV10-3; abundance: many; d_gene: .; len: 15; CDR3aa: CAISDLTQGNYGYTF; CDR3nt: TGTGCCATCAGTGACCTCACCCAGGGTAACTATGGCTACACCTTC
j_gene: TRBJ2-1; v_gene: TRBV7-9; abundance: many; d_gene: .; len: 15; CDR3aa: CASSLDSGPYNEQFF; CDR3nt: TGTGCCAGCAGCTTAGACAGCGGACCTTACAATGAGCAGTTCTTC
j_gene: TRBJ2-5; v_gene: TRBV3-1; abundance: many; d_gene: TRBD2; len: 14; CDR3aa: CASSSSGEQETQYF; CDR3nt: TGTGCCAGCAGCAGCAGCGGGGAACAAGAGACCCAGTACTTC
j_gene: TRBJ2-5; v_gene: TRBV7-3; abundance: many; d_gene: .; len: 13; CDR3aa: CASSLSAEETQYF; CDR3nt: TGTGCCAGCAGCTTAAGTGCGGAAGAGACCCAGTACTTC
j_gene: TRBJ1-4; v_gene: TRBV3-1; abundance: many; d_gene: .; len: 13; CDR3aa: CASSQGPNEKLFF; CDR3nt: TGTGCCAGCAGCCAAGGCCCTAATGAAAAACTGTTTTTT
j_gene: TRBJ1-4; v_gene: TRBV12-3/TRBV12-4; abundance: few; d_gene: .; len: 13; CDR3aa: CASSFLPNEKLFF; CDR3nt: TGTGCCAGCAGTTTTCTCCCTAATGAAAAACTGTTTTTT
j_gene: TRBJ2-2; v_gene: TRBV19; abundance: .; d_gene: TRBD2; len: 16; CDR3aa: CASALGLAGAGGELFF; CDR3nt: TGTGCCAGTGCCCTAGGGCTAGCGGGAGCGGGCGGGGAGCTGTTTTTT
j_gene: TRBJ2-2; v_gene: TRBV5-4; abundance: .; d_gene: TRBD1; len: 17; CDR3aa: CASSSLTGQGIPGELFF; CDR3nt: TGTGCCAGCAGCTCATTGACGGGACAGGGTATTCCCGGGGAGCTGTTTTTT
j_gene: TRBJ2-3; v_gene: TRBV3-1; abundance: many; d_gene: TRBD2; len: 18; CDR3aa: CASSQVWTSGPSTDTQYF; CDR3nt: TGTGCCAGCAGCCAAGTCTGGACTAGCGGGCCTAGCACAGATACGCAGTATTTT